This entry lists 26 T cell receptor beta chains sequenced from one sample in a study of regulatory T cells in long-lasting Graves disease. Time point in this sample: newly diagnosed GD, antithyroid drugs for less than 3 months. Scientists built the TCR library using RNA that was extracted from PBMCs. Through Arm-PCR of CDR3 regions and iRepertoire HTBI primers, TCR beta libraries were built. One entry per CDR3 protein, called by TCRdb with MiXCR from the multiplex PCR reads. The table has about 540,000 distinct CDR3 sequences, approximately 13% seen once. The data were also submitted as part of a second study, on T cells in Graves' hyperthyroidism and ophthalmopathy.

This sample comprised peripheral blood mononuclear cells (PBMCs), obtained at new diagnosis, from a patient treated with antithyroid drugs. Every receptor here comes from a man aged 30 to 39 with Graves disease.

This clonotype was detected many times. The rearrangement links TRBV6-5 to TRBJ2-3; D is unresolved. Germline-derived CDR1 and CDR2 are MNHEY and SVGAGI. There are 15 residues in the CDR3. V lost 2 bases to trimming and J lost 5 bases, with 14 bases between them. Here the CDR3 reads CASSYPSVREDTQYF. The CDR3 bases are TGTGCCAGCAGTTACCCGTCAGTTAGGGAAGATACGCAGTATTTT.

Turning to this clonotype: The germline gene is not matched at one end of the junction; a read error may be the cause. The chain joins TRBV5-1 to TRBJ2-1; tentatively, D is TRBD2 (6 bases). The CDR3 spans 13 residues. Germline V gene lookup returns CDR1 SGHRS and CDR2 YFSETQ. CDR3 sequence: CASSPGLSYEQFF. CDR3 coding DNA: TGTGCCAGCAGCCCGGGACTGTCGTACGAGCAGTTCTTC.

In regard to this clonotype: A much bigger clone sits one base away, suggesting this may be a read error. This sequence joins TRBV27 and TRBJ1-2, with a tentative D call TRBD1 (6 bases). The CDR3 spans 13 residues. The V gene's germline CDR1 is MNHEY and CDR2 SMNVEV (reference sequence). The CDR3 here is CASSKGGNYGYIF. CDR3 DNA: TGTGCCAGCAGTAAGGGGGGCAACTATGGCTACATCTTC.

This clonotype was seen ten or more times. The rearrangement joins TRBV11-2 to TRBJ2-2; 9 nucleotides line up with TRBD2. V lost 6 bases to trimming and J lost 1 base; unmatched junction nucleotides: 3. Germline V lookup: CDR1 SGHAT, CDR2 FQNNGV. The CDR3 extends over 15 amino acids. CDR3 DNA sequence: TGTGCCAGCAGTCTGACTAGCGGGAACACCGGGGAGCTGTTTTTT. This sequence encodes CASSLTSGNTGELFF.

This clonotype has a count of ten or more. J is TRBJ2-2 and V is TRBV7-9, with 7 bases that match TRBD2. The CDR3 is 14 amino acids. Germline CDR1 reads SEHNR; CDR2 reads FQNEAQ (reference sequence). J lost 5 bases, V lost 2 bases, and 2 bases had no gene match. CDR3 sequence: CASSLTSVTGELFF. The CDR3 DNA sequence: TGTGCCAGCAGCTTAACTAGCGTGACCGGGGAGCTGTTTTTT.

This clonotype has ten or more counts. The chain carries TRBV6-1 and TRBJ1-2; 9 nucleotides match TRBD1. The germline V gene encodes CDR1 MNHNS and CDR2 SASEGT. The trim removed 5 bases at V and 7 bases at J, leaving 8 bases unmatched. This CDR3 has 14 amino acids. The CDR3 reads CASSNPGQGRGYTF. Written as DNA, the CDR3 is TGTGCCAGCAGTAATCCGGGACAGGGACGTGGCTACACCTTC.

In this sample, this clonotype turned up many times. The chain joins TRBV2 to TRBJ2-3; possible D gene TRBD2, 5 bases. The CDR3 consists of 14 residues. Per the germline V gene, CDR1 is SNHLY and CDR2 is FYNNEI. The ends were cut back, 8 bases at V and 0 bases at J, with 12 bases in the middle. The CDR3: CASRGGGSTDTQYF. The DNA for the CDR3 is TGTGCCAGCCGAGGAGGCGGGAGCACAGATACGCAGTATTTT.

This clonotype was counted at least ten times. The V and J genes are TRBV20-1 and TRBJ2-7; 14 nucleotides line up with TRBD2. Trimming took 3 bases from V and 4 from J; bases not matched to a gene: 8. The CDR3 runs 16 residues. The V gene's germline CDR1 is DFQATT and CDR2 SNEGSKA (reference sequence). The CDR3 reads CSARGLAGVRFYEQYF. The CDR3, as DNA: TGCAGTGCTAGGGGACTAGCGGGAGTACGGTTTTACGAGCAGTACTTC.

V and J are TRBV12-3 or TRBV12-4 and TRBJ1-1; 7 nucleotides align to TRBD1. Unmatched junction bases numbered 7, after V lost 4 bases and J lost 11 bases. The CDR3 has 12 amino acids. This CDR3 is CASSYRGHGAFF. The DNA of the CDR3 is TGTGCCAGCAGTTACAGGGGCCACGGTGCTTTCTTT.

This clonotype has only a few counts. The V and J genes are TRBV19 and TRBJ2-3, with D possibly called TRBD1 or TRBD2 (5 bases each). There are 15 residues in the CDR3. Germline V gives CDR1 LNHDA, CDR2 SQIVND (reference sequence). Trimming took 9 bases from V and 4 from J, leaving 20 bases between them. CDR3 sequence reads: CASKSAPGAPDTQYF. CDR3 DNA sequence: TGTGCCAGCAAATCAGCCCCCGGGGCCCCAGATACGCAGTATTTT.

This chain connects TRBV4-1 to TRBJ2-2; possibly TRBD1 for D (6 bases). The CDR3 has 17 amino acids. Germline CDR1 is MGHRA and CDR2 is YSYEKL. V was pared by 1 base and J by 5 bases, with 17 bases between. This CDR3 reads CASSQVRTRRGTGELFF. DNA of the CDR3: TGCGCCAGCAGCCAAGTTAGAACCCGAAGGGGGACCGGGGAGCTGTTTTTT.

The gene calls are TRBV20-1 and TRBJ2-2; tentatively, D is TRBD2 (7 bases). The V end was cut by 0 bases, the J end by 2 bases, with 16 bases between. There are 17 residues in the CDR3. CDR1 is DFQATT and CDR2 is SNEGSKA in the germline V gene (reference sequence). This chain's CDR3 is CSARDLHRGGNTGELFF. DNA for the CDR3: TGCAGTGCTAGAGATTTGCATAGGGGGGGTAACACCGGGGAGCTGTTTTTT.

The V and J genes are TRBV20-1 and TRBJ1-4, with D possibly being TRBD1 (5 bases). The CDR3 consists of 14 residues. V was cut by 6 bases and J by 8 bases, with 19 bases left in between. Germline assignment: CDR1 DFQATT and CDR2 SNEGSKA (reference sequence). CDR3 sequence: CSARDLSVSEKLFF. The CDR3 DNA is TGCAGTGCCAGGGACCTGAGCGTTTCGGAAAAACTGTTTTTT.

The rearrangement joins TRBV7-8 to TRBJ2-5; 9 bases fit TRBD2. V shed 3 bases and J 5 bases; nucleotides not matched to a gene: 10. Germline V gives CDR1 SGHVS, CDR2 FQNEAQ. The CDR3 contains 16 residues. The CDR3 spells CASSLAAGGLGETQYF. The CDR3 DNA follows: TGTGCCAGCAGCTTGGCAGCGGGAGGATTGGGGGAGACCCAGTACTTC.

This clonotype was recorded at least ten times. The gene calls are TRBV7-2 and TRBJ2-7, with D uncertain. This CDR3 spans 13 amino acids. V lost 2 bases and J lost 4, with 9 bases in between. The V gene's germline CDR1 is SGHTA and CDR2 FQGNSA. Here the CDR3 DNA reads TGTGCCAGCAGCTTATCGCCGGAGTACGAGCAGTACTTC. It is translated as CASSLSPEYEQYF.

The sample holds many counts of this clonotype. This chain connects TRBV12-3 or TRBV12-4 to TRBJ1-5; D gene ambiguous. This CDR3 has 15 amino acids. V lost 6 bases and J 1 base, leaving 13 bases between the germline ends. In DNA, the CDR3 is TGTGCCAGCAGAACCGGGCCGAGCAGCAATCAGCCCCAGCATTTT. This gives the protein CASRTGPSSNQPQHF.

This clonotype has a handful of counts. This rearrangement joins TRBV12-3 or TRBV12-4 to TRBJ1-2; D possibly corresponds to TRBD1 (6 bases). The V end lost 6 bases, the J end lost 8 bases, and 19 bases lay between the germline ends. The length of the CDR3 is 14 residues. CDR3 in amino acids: CASSPTVQGGGYTF. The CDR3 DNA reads TGTGCCAGCAGCCCCACGGTACAGGGAGGCGGCTACACCTTC.

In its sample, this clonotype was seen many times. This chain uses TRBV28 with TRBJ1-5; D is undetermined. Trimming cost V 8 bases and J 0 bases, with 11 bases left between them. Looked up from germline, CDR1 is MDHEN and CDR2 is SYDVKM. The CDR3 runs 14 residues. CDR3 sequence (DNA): TGTGCCAGCTGGAAACCCAATAGCAATCAGCCCCAGCATTTT. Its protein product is CASWKPNSNQPQHF.

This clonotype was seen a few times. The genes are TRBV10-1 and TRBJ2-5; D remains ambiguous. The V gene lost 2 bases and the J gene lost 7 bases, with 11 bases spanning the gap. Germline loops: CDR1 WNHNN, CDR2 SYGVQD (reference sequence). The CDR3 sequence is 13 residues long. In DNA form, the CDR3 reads TGCGCCAGCAGTGAGGACGCTGTCGGGACCCAGTACTTC. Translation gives CASSEDAVGTQYF.

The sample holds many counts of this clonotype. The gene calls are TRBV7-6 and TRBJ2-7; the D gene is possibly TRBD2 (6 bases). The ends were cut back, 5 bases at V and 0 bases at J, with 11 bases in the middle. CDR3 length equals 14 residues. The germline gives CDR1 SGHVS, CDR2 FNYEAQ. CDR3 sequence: CASSRGLSSYEQYF. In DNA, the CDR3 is TGTGCCAGCAGCAGGGGACTGAGCTCCTACGAGCAGTACTTC. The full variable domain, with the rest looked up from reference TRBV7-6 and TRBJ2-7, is GAGVSQSPRYKVTKRGQDVALRCDPISGHVSLYWYRQALGQGPEFLTYFNYEAQQDKSGLPNDRFSAERPEGSISTLTIQRTEQRDSAMYRCASSRGLSSYEQYFGPGTRLTVT.

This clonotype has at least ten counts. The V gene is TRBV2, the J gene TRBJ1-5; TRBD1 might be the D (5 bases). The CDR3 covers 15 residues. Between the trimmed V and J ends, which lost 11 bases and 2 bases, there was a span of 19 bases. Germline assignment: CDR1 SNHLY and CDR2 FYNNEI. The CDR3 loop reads CAWDEGDGGNQPQHF. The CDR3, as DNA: TGTGCCTGGGATGAAGGGGACGGGGGCAATCAGCCCCAGCATTTT.

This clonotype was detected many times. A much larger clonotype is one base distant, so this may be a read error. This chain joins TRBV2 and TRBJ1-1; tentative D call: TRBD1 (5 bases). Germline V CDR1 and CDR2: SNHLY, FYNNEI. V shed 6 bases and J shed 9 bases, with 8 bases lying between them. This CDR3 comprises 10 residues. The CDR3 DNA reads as TGTGCCAGCAGCGGGACTAAAGCTTTCTTT. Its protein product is CASSGTKAFF.

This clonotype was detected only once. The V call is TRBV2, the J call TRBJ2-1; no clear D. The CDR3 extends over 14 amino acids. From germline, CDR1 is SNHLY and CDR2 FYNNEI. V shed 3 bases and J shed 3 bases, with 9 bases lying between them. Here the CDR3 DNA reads TGTGCCAGCAGTGACAGATCCGACTACAATGAGCAGTTCTTC. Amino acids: CASSDRSDYNEQFF. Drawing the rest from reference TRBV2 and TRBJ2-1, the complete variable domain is EPEVTQTPSHQVTQMGQEVILRCVPISNHLYFYWYRQILGQKVEFLVSFYNNEISEKSEIFDDQFSVERPDGSNFTLKIRSTKLEDSAMYFCASSDRSDYNEQFFGPGTRLTVL.

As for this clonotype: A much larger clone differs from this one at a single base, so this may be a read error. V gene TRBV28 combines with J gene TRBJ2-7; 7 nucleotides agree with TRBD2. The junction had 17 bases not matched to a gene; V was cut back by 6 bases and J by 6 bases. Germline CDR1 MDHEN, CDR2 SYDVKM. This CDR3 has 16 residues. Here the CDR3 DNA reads TGTGCCAGCAGCGCTAGCAGGAGGGCGGTAGCGGGCGAGCAGTACTTC. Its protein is CASSASRRAVAGEQYF.

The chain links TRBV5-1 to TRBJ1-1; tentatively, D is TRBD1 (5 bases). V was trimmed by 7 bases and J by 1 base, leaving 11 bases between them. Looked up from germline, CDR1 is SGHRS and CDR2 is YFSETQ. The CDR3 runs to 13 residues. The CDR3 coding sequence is TGCGCCAGCCACCCGACAGAGAACACTGAAGCTTTCTTT. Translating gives CASHPTENTEAFF.

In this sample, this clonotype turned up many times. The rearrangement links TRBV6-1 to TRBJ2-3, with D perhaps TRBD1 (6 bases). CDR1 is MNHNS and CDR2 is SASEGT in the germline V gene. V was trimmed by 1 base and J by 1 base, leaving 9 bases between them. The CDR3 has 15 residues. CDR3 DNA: TGTGCCAGCAGTGAAGTGGGACATCGCACAGATACGCAGTATTTT. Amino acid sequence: CASSEVGHRTDTQYF.